Following are 25 T cell receptor beta chains from one sample sequenced in a study of OX40 agonist ivuxolimab in advanced cancers. This table comes from immunoSEQ multiplex PCR, and its TCRdb copy is limited to in-frame clones, with some not included. Of 70,000 to 75,000 clones listed, around 80% are singletons. This material consisted of CD4+ or CD8+ T cells sorted from blood, taken in a trial of the OX40 agonist ivuxolimab. These receptor sequences come from an adult with an advanced solid tumor such as melanoma, head and neck, liver or kidney cancer.

The chain combines TRBV10-3 with TRBJ2-7; possible D gene TRBD1, 6 bases. Germline V gives CDR1 ENHRY, CDR2 SYGVKD. This CDR3 spans 14 amino acids. V was trimmed by 11 bases and J by 3 bases, leaving 20 bases between them. The CDR3 protein is CAAGATARVYEQYF. In nucleotides, the CDR3 is TGTGCCGCAGGGGCTACAGCTAGGGTCTACGAGCAGTACTTC.

The chain couples TRBV29-1 to TRBJ2-3; D gene uncertain. The germline gives CDR1 SQVTM, CDR2 ANQGSEA. The CDR3 length is 15 residues. Trimming cost V 5 bases and J 1 base, with 16 bases left between them. The CDR3 nucleotides read TGCAGCGTTCCTCGGGCTGGTCGCGGCACAGATACGCAGTATTTT. It specifies CSVPRAGRGTDTQYF.

This clone was counted only a few times. The chain joins TRBV5-4 to TRBJ2-7, with no clear D. The CDR3 spans 14 residues. Germline V gene data show CDR1 as SGHNT and CDR2 as YYREEE (reference sequence). V was shortened by 0 bases and J by 2 bases, with 9 bases between the two germline ends. The CDR3 reads CASSLGDTTYEQYF. CDR3 nucleotides: TGTGCCAGCAGCTTGGGTGACACTACCTACGAGCAGTACTTC.

The V gene is TRBV6-5, the J gene TRBJ1-1, with unresolved D. V was pared by 7 bases and J by 9 bases, with 21 bases between. Per germline, CDR1 MNHEY and CDR2 SVGAGI. The CDR3 spans 14 residues. CDR3 coding DNA: TGTGCCAGCACAGGCGCGGGAGGTACACTGAAAGCTTTCTTT. It translates to CASTGAGGTLKAFF.

V usage is TRBV6-1 and J usage is TRBJ1-2; D remains unclear. CDR1 is MNHNS, CDR2 SASEGT, per germline. V was pared by 10 bases and J by 4 bases, with 16 bases between. The CDR3 sequence is 13 residues long. The CDR3 bases are TGTGCCACCAACCAAGGTGGGGTCTATGGCTACACCTTC. Translated: CATNQGGVYGYTF.

This chain links TRBV25-1 with TRBJ1-2; perhaps TRBD1 as D (5 bases). CDR3 size: 13 residues. V was trimmed by 5 bases and J by 3 bases, leaving 10 bases between them. Germline values: CDR1 MGHDK, CDR2 SYGVNS. CDR3 loop: CASSYGRDYGYTF. The CDR3 DNA is TGTGCCAGCAGTTATGGCAGGGACTATGGCTACACCTTC.

The chain links TRBV5-1 to TRBJ1-2; 11 bases map to TRBD1. The CDR3 spans 15 residues. V shed 0 bases and J 6 bases; nucleotides not matched to a gene: 4. The V gene's germline CDR1 is SGHRS and CDR2 YFSETQ. CDR3 nucleotides: TGCGCCAGCAGCTTGGGGACAGGGGGCTTCAATGGCTACACCTTC. Translation gives CASSLGTGGFNGYTF.

The V gene is TRBV27, the J gene TRBJ1-6; D is uncertain. Trimming took off 0 bases at V and 16 bases at J, with 16 bases between the two ends. Looked up from germline, CDR1 is MNHEY and CDR2 is SMNVEV (reference sequence). CDR3 size: 14 residues. The CDR3: CASSLSRSSGPLHF. CDR3 nucleotide sequence: TGTGCCAGCAGTTTATCGAGGTCTAGTGGGCCGCTCCACTTT.

The J gene is TRBJ2-3, the V gene TRBV19; either TRBD1 or TRBD2 may fit D (6 bases each). V was trimmed by 5 bases and J by 3 bases, leaving 18 bases between them. CDR3 size: 16 residues. CDR1 is LNHDA, CDR2 SQIVND, per germline (reference sequence). CDR3 region: CASSPRYREATDTQYF. CDR3 nucleotide sequence: TGTGCCAGTAGTCCACGATACAGGGAGGCAACAGATACGCAGTATTTT.

This rearrangement joins TRBV29-1 to TRBJ1-2; 7 bases agree with TRBD1. Looked up from germline, CDR1 is SQVTM and CDR2 is ANQGSEA. This CDR3 region has 11 residues. CDR3 coding DNA: TGCGGTTTAGGGGGCGGCTATGGCTACACCTTC. It specifies CGLGGGYGYTF. Looking up the rest from reference TRBV29-1 and TRBJ1-2 gives the full variable domain: SAVISQKPSRDICQRGTSLTIQCQVDSQVTMMFWYRQQPGQSLTLIATANQGSEATYESGFVIDKFPISRPNLTFSTLTVSNMSPEDSSIYLCGLGGGYGYTFGSGTRLTVV.

The rearrangement links TRBV18 to TRBJ2-7, with D possibly being TRBD1 (6 bases). V lost 6 bases, J lost 2 bases, and 14 bases lay in between. Looked up from germline, CDR1 is KGHSH and CDR2 is LQKENI. The CDR3 is 14 amino acids. CDR3 loop: CASSAGTLPYEQYF. The CDR3 DNA follows: TGTGCCAGCTCGGCCGGGACACTTCCCTACGAGCAGTACTTC. The entire variable domain, with the rest obtained from reference TRBV18 and TRBJ2-7, is as follows: NAGVMQNPRHLVRRRGQEARLRCSPMKGHSHVYWYRQLPEEGLKFMVYLQKENIIDESGMPKERFSAEFPKEGPSILRIQQVVRGDSAAYFCASSAGTLPYEQYFGPGTRLTVT.

The chain joins TRBV5-8 to TRBJ1-1; 8 nucleotides agree with TRBD1. From germline, CDR1 is SGHTS and CDR2 YDEGEE. Unmatched junction bases numbered 14, after V lost 0 bases and J lost 10 bases. There are 16 residues in the CDR3. CDR3 region: CASSLAGGTGPSGAFF. The DNA of the CDR3 is TGTGCCAGCAGCTTGGCCGGGGGGACAGGCCCTTCGGGAGCTTTCTTT. Looking up the rest from reference TRBV5-8 and TRBJ1-1 gives the full variable domain: EAGVTQSPTHLIKTRGQQATLRCSPISGHTSVYWYQQALGLGLQFLLWYDEGEERNRGNFPPRFSGRQFPNYSSELNVNALELEDSALYLCASSLAGGTGPSGAFFGQGTRLTVV.

This rearrangement joins TRBV19 to TRBJ1-2; D is unresolved. The V gene lost 2 bases and the J gene lost 0 bases, with 13 bases spanning the gap. Germline assignment: CDR1 LNHDA and CDR2 SQIVND (reference sequence). The CDR3 spans 16 residues. The CDR3 sequence: CASSIRRRTANYGYTF. The DNA of the CDR3 is TGTGCCAGTAGTATAAGGCGCAGGACGGCTAACTATGGCTACACCTTC.

A remark on this clone: Other DNA sequences in this sample translate to the same CDR3. V is TRBV7-9 and J is TRBJ2-5, with D uncertain. The length of the CDR3 is 13 residues. V gave up 5 bases and J gave up 5 bases, with 12 bases separating them. The germline gives CDR1 SEHNR, CDR2 FQNEAQ (reference sequence). The CDR3 protein is CASSSSGEETQYF. The DNA for the CDR3 is TGTGCCAGCAGCAGTAGTGGAGAGGAGACCCAGTACTTC.

The rearrangement joins TRBV6-6 to TRBJ2-7; D may correspond to TRBD1 or TRBD2 (7 bases each). CDR1 and CDR2 from the germline V gene are MNHNY and SVGAGI (reference sequence). The CDR3 contains 14 residues. Trimming pared 8 bases from V and 2 bases from J, leaving 16 bases between. The CDR3 bases are TGTGCCAGCGGGAGGGACAGTGCAACCTACGAGCAGTACTTC. This codes for CASGRDSATYEQYF.

The V gene is TRBV5-1, the J gene TRBJ1-1; 8 bases fit TRBD1. The CDR3 is 15 amino acids. Germline trimming cut 6 bases from V and 0 bases from J; bases unmatched to any gene: 7. Germline CDR1 and CDR2: SGHRS and YFSETQ. The CDR3 DNA reads as TGCGCCAGCAAAGGACAGGGACCGATGAACACTGAAGCTTTCTTT. It codes for CASKGQGPMNTEAFF. The full variable domain, with the rest looked up from reference TRBV5-1 and TRBJ1-1, is KAGVTQTPRYLIKTRGQQVTLSCSPISGHRSVSWYQQTPGQGLQFLFEYFSETQRNKGNFPGRFSGRQFSNSRSEMNVSTLELGDSALYLCASKGQGPMNTEAFFGQGTRLTVV.

The rearrangement links TRBV5-1 to TRBJ1-2; 11 bases align to TRBD1. The CDR3 consists of 15 residues. Per germline, CDR1 SGHRS and CDR2 YFSETQ. J lost 6 bases, V lost 3 bases, and 7 bases had no gene match. In DNA form, the CDR3 reads TGCGCCAGCAGCTCGCGGACAGGGGGCAAGGATGGCTACACCTTC. Its translation: CASSSRTGGKDGYTF.

The chain joins TRBV6-6 to TRBJ1-5; unclear D gene. This CDR3 has 14 residues. V was cut by 2 bases and J by 5 bases, with 10 bases left in between. The germline gives CDR1 MNHNY, CDR2 SVGAGI (reference sequence). The CDR3 DNA reads TGTGCCAGCAGTTACCCAGAAAACCATCAGCCCCAGCATTTT. Translating it yields CASSYPENHQPQHF.

This chain joins TRBV7-9 and TRBJ1-6, with D possibly being TRBD1 (6 bases). The V gene lost 1 base and the J gene lost 8 bases, with 9 bases spanning the gap. Looked up from germline, CDR1 is SEHNR and CDR2 is FQNEAQ (reference sequence). This CDR3 comprises 14 residues. The CDR3 region is CASSLDGGYSPLHF. CDR3 nucleotides: TGTGCCAGCAGCTTAGACGGGGGCTATTCACCCCTCCACTTT.

V is TRBV2 and J is TRBJ1-5, with D unclear. Germline loops: CDR1 SNHLY, CDR2 FYNNEI. This CDR3 region has 12 residues. The V end was cut by 8 bases, the J end by 0 bases, with 5 bases between. CDR3 sequence (DNA): TGTGCCAGCGGGGATAGCAATCAGCCCCAGCATTTT. Amino acid sequence: CASGDSNQPQHF.

The chain combines TRBV4-3 with TRBJ1-4; D not certain. Trimming stripped 5 bases from V and 10 bases from J, with 14 bases between. This CDR3 region has 13 residues. In germline, CDR1 is LGHNA, CDR2 YSLEER. The CDR3 is CASSLARPGKLFF. As DNA, the CDR3 is TGCGCCAGCAGCTTAGCTAGGCCTGGAAAACTGTTTTTT.

V is TRBV7-9 and J is TRBJ1-2; D is possibly TRBD1 (6 bases). The germline V gene has CDR1 SEHNR and CDR2 FQNEAQ (reference sequence). The CDR3 sequence is 16 residues long. V lost 5 bases and J lost 7, with 23 bases in between. Written as DNA, the CDR3 is TGTGCCAGCAGCCGAGAATTCTCGACAGGCGTCTCTGGCTACACCTTC. Translation: CASSREFSTGVSGYTF.

The J gene is TRBJ2-2, the V gene TRBV6-4; TRBD1 might be the D (5 bases). CDR3 length equals 15 residues. The V and J ends lost 2 bases and 6 bases respectively, with 13 bases between them. From germline, CDR1 is MRHNA and CDR2 SNTAGT. CDR3 amino acids: CASSDSRGLSGELFF. The DNA of the CDR3 is TGTGCCAGCAGTGACAGTAGGGGATTGTCCGGGGAGCTGTTTTTT.

This chain connects TRBV6-6 to TRBJ2-3, with 7 bases that match TRBD2. J was trimmed by 3 bases and V by 1 base; bases with no gene match: 4. The CDR3 extends over 15 amino acids. Per germline, CDR1 MNHNY and CDR2 SVGAGI (reference sequence). The CDR3 here is CASSYYPGGTDTQYF. Here the CDR3 DNA reads TGTGCCAGCAGTTACTACCCGGGGGGAACAGATACGCAGTATTTT.

The genes are TRBV5-1 and TRBJ2-3, with 7 bases identical to TRBD2. The CDR3 covers 15 residues. Germline CDR1 and CDR2: SGHRS and YFSETQ. The V segment lost 4 bases and the J segment 2 bases; nucleotides outside the gene matches: 7. The CDR3 coding sequence is TGCGCCAGCAGCCGGGGGGAGAATTCCACAGATACGCAGTATTTT. Protein sequence: CASSRGENSTDTQYF.